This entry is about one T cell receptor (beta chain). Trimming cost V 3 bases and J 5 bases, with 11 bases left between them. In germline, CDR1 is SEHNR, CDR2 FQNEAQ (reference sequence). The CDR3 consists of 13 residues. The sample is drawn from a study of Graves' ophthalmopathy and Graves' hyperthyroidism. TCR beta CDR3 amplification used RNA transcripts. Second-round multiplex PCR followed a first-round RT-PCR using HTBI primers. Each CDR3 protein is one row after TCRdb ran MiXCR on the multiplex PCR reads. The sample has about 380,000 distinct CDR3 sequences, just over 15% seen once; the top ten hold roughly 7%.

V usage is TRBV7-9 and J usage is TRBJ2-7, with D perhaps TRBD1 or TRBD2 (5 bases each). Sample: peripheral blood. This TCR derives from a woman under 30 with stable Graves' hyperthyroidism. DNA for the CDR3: TGTGCCAGCAGCTTCAGGGTGGGGGACGAGCAGTACTTC. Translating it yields CASSFRVGDEQYF.